Below are 6 T cell receptor beta chains sequenced from a single sample in a study of blood T cell repertoires in COVID-19. Method: immunoSEQ multiplex PCR; TCRdb's copy keeps in-frame clones and lacks some. This sample has about 270,000 clones; about nine tenths occur once, and the top ten carry over 2%. Sequencing was carried out using PBMCs or T cells enriched from blood (not recorded which). These receptors all come from a woman under 30 who had recovered from COVID-19.

This chain connects TRBV7-3 to TRBJ2-1; 12 positions agree with TRBD2. CDR1 is SGHTA and CDR2 is FQGTGA in the germline V gene. This CDR3 spans 15 amino acids. The trim removed 5 bases at V and 4 bases at J, leaving 3 bases unmatched. CDR3 DNA sequence: TGTGCCAGCAGCACCCTAGCGGGAGGGTACAATGAGCAGTTCTTC. Translated: CASSTLAGGYNEQFF.

The rearrangement uses TRBV27 and TRBJ1-6; D remains ambiguous. Between the trimmed V and J ends, which lost 5 bases and 9 bases, there was a span of 8 bases. Germline V gives CDR1 MNHEY, CDR2 SMNVEV (reference sequence). The CDR3 has 12 residues. The CDR3 loop is CASSTLFSPLHF. In DNA form, the CDR3 reads TGTGCCAGCAGTACATTATTTTCACCCCTCCACTTT.

Here the CDR3 reads CASSPGQGRPDTQYF. As DNA, the CDR3 is TGTGCCAGCTCACCCGGGCAGGGGCGGCCAGATACGCAGTATTTT. The V gene is TRBV18, the J gene TRBJ2-3, with D perhaps matching TRBD1 (6 bases). Deletions cut 3 bases from V and 4 bases from J, with 14 bases between. CDR1 is KGHSH and CDR2 is LQKENI in the germline V gene. CDR3 length: 15 residues.

The chain is built from TRBV6-1 and TRBJ2-7; 10 bases are a match to TRBD2. J was trimmed by 4 bases and V by 4 bases; bases with no gene match: 13. Germline V gene sequence: CDR1 MNHNS, CDR2 SASEGT. There are 17 residues in the CDR3. Here the CDR3 reads CASSVHRLAGEQYEQYF. The CDR3 DNA reads as TGTGCCAGCAGTGTCCATCGTCTAGCGGGAGAGCAGTACGAGCAGTACTTC.

The chain is built from TRBV4-2 and TRBJ1-4, with 9 bases fitting TRBD1. The length of the CDR3 is 15 residues. Trimming cost V 8 bases and J 4 bases; bases outside gene matches: 8. Looked up from germline, CDR1 is LGHNA and CDR2 is YNFKEQ. CDR3 nucleotide sequence: TGTGCCAGCCGCAAAAGACAGGGGGTTAATGAAAAACTGTTTTTT. This codes for CASRKRQGVNEKLFF.

This rearrangement joins TRBV4-3 to TRBJ2-3, with 8 bases that match TRBD2. After removal of 0 bases from V and 2 bases from J, the junction contained 4 bases not matched to a gene. The CDR3 is made up of 16 amino acids. Germline V gene lookup returns CDR1 LGHNA and CDR2 YSLEER. In DNA form, the CDR3 reads TGCGCCAGCAGCCAAGATAGCGGGGACCCCACAGATACGCAGTATTTT. This translates into CASSQDSGDPTDTQYF.